These T cell receptor beta chains were read from a single sample in a study of beta chain features in type 1 diabetes. TCRdb's copy holds only in-frame clones and misses some; the assay was immunoSEQ multiplex PCR. The sample holds under 200,000 clones; approximately 8.1% are singletons and the top ten take around 0.65%. Input material: central memory CD4+ T cells from blood. Receptors were obtained from a man aged 18 to 29 in good health. Each CDR3 is given with its conserved first and last residue.

V gene	J gene	CDR3 protein
TRBV6-6	TRBJ1-2	CASSSAATQGRYGYTF
TRBV29-1	TRBJ2-5	CSVARGQETQYF
TRBV11-2	TRBJ2-7	CASSRRVDGSQDEQYF
TRBV11-3	TRBJ2-7	CASSLGGTRSHEQYF
TRBV29-1	TRBJ2-1	CSVAGGGDYNEQFF
TRBV4-2	TRBJ2-3	CASSHPGMASGRGSTDTQYF
TRBV19	TRBJ2-7	CASTASGSSYEQYF
TRBV2	TRBJ1-2	CASSVGQGADGYTF
TRBV15	TRBJ2-1	CATSRGLGLAASDEQFF
TRBV30	TRBJ1-2	CAWSPNGQGINYGYTF
TRBV9	TRBJ2-3	CASSVAGEMDTQYF
TRBV7-7	TRBJ2-3	CASSPGTAGDTQYF
TRBV23-1	TRBJ2-3	CARPSVAGAITDTQYF
TRBV4-3	TRBJ1-1	CASSQEGQREAFF
TRBV7-9	TRBJ2-3	CASSLLGGTDTQYF
TRBV7-9	TRBJ2-7	CASSRTGYEQYF
TRBV5-4	TRBJ2-5	CASSFRLAGGPQETQYF
TRBV9	TRBJ2-2	CASTLARERVNTGELFF
TRBV7-2	TRBJ2-3	CASSLDGIRTDTQYF
TRBV2	TRBJ2-3	CASSVASGSTDTQYF
TRBV15	TRBJ2-1	CATSMLVKPNEQFF
TRBV6-4	TRBJ2-2	CASSRTGVLQGPGELFF
TRBV7-2	TRBJ1-6	CASSLDPGDDSPLHF
TRBV18	TRBJ1-1	CASQVLEDTEAFF
TRBV7-2	TRBJ2-3	CASSPSSGQDTQYF
TRBV6-4	TRBJ2-3	CASSPGQITDTQYF
TRBV28	TRBJ2-7	CASRGQGFSYEQYF
TRBV5-5	TRBJ1-1	CASSRGQNTEAFF
TRBV18	TRBJ2-1	CASSSDRLSYNEQFF
TRBV28	TRBJ1-2	CASSFPGHPNYGYTF
TRBV28	TRBJ1-4	CASTAVGEKLFF
TRBV4-2	TRBJ1-3	CASSQDGGVNGNTIYF
TRBV7-3	TRBJ1-2	CASSFTGGAVGGYTF
TRBV27	TRBJ1-5	CASSPVGSNQPQHF
TRBV2	TRBJ2-3	CAIGRDNTDTQYF
TRBV7-2	TRBJ2-7	CASSLWGGVGTYEQYF